Sequencing of this T cell receptor (beta chain) was carried out in a study of blood T cell repertoires in COVID-19. Study context: The United States, Italy and Spain supplied acute and convalescent COVID-19 samples.

Repertoires were generated with immunoSEQ multiplex PCR, while TCRdb's copy carries only in-frame clones and drops some. The sample lists under 200,000 clones, around 86% occurring once. Germline V gene lookup returns CDR1 MNHEY and CDR2 SMNVEV (reference sequence). The CDR3 runs to 15 residues. V shed 4 bases and J 5 bases; nucleotides not matched to a gene: 7. This clone was counted a single time. Participants were aged roughly 18 to 90 years, lived in roughly 23 US areas, and enrolled virtually. The chain links TRBV27 to TRBJ2-4, with 8 bases lining up with TRBD2. Source material: PBMCs or T cells enriched from blood (not recorded which). The sequence derives from a middle-aged man with acute COVID-19. The CDR3 sequence: CASSSTPSGQNIQYF. The CDR3 DNA is TGTGCCAGCAGTTCCACCCCTAGCGGGCAAAACATTCAGTACTTC.